These 12 T cell receptor beta chains were sequenced from one sample in a study of cytomegalovirus exposure and HLA in healthy donors. The PCR was carried out with 60 Vbeta primers and 13 Jbeta primers. Sequenced by immunoSEQ multiplex PCR; TCRdb stores in-frame clones only, minus some. The data contain roughly 110,000 clones, 60% to 75% of them singletons. The source material was PBMCs. The receptors derive from a male donor in good health and CMV-seropositive.

This clone was seen a single time. The chain employs TRBV5-6 and TRBJ2-5; 14 nucleotides align to TRBD2. This CDR3 contains 16 residues. Trimming took 4 bases from V and 2 from J; bases not matched to a gene: 4. Germline V gene lookup returns CDR1 SGHDT and CDR2 YYEEEE. CDR3 sequence reads: CASSGTSGSRQETQYF. The CDR3 region has the DNA TGTGCCAGCAGCGGGACTAGCGGGAGTAGGCAAGAGACCCAGTACTTC.

V and J are TRBV7-8 and TRBJ2-1; 8 nucleotides agree with TRBD2. CDR1 and CDR2 (germline): SGHVS, FQNEAQ. The CDR3 length is 14 residues. V shed 1 base, J shed 12 bases, and the junction held 8 bases outside the gene matches. CDR3 sequence: CASSLVLAGSGQFF. The DNA for the CDR3 is TGTGCCAGCAGCTTAGTGTTAGCGGGGTCGGGGCAGTTCTTC. Full variable domain (rest looked up from reference TRBV7-8 and TRBJ2-1): GAGVSQSPRYKVAKRGQDVALRCDPISGHVSLFWYQQALGQGPEFLTYFQNEAQLDKSGLPSDRFFAERPEGSVSTLKIQRTQQEDSAVYLCASSLVLAGSGQFFGPGTRLTVL.

The V call is TRBV30, the J call TRBJ2-2; 9 nucleotides match TRBD2. V was pared by 3 bases and J by 2 bases, with 4 bases of the junction left unmatched. This CDR3 spans 15 amino acids. CDR1 is GTSNPN and CDR2 is SVGIG in the germline V gene (reference sequence). The DNA of the CDR3 is TGTGCCTGGAGGGTAGCGGGAGCCAACACCGGGGAGCTGTTTTTT. It yields the protein CAWRVAGANTGELFF.

This sequence joins TRBV6-5 and TRBJ1-1; 8 bases line up with TRBD1. Germline loops: CDR1 MNHEY, CDR2 SVGAGI. The CDR3 is 15 amino acids. V dropped 5 bases and J dropped 1; count of bases not matched to a gene: 6. The CDR3 is CASSPRQGRNTEAFF. The CDR3 DNA sequence: TGTGCCAGCAGTCCAAGACAGGGGAGGAACACTGAAGCTTTCTTT.

The chain joins TRBV6-5 to TRBJ2-1, with 8 bases matching TRBD2. V lost 6 bases, J lost 3 bases, and 7 bases stayed unmatched. The CDR3 sequence is 15 residues long. Germline CDR1 MNHEY, CDR2 SVGAGI. In DNA form, the CDR3 reads TGTGCCAGCAGCCGGAGCGGGAGTGGCTACAATGAGCAGTTCTTC. This gives the protein CASSRSGSGYNEQFF.

The V gene is TRBV10-3, the J gene TRBJ2-7, with unresolved D. The germline V gene has CDR1 ENHRY and CDR2 SYGVKD. V was trimmed by 2 bases and J by 6 bases, leaving 5 bases between them. The CDR3 is 11 amino acids. In nucleotides, the CDR3 is TGTGCCATCAGTGAGATCCTCGAGCAGTACTTC. Amino acid sequence: CAISEILEQYF.

This clone was seen a single time. This chain joins TRBV7-9 and TRBJ1-5; D is perhaps TRBD1 (5 bases). The V end was cut by 1 base, the J end by 3 bases, with 7 bases between. Per the germline V gene, CDR1 is SEHNR and CDR2 is FQNEAQ (reference sequence). The CDR3 has 14 amino acids. CDR3 residues: CASSLEQDNQPQHF. The CDR3 DNA reads as TGTGCCAGCAGCTTAGAACAGGACAATCAGCCCCAGCATTTT. Full variable domain (outside the CDR3, taken from reference TRBV7-9 and TRBJ1-5): DTGVSQNPRHKITKRGQNVTFRCDPISEHNRLYWYRQTLGQGPEFLTYFQNEAQLEKSRLLSDRFSAERPKGSFSTLEIQRTEQGDSAMYLCASSLEQDNQPQHFGDGTRLSIL.

The chain uses TRBV7-2 and TRBJ2-7; a possible D gene is TRBD1 (6 bases). The V gene's germline CDR1 is SGHTA and CDR2 FQGNSA. V lost 2 bases to trimming and J lost 0 bases, with 11 bases between them. The CDR3 runs 15 residues. This chain's CDR3 is CASSLQGLSSYEQYF. Here the CDR3 DNA reads TGTGCCAGCAGCTTACAGGGGTTAAGCTCCTACGAGCAGTACTTC.

The genes are TRBV7-2 and TRBJ1-5, with 9 bases matching TRBD1. In germline, CDR1 is SGHTA, CDR2 FQGNSA. With 5 bases clipped from V and 2 bases from J, the junction kept 10 bases outside the gene matches. The CDR3 contains 17 residues. In DNA, the CDR3 is TGTGCCAGCAGCCTAAGAATTGGGGACAGGGGCAATCAGCCCCAGCATTTT. This codes for CASSLRIGDRGNQPQHF.

The genes are TRBV4-1 and TRBJ2-5, with TRBD2 identical over 16 bases. This CDR3 has 17 amino acids. V lost 5 bases to trimming and J lost 5 bases; unmatched junction nucleotides: 8. In germline, CDR1 is MGHRA, CDR2 YSYEKL. The CDR3 sequence: CASSLGLAGGGKETQYF. CDR3 DNA sequence: TGCGCCAGCAGCTTGGGACTAGCGGGAGGGGGTAAGGAGACCCAGTACTTC.

This clone has a single count. J is TRBJ1-1 and V is TRBV30, with TRBD1 matching over 9 bases. The germline gives CDR1 GTSNPN, CDR2 SVGIG (reference sequence). J gave up 7 bases and V 5 bases, and 8 bases lay outside the gene matches. This CDR3 is 13 amino acids long. Here the CDR3 DNA reads TGTGCCTGGGATGGGACAGGGCATCGTGAAGCTTTCTTT. It yields the protein CAWDGTGHREAFF.

Only a few counts were recorded for this clone. V is TRBV5-1 and J is TRBJ1-4; D uncertain. Trimming shortened V by 7 bases and J by 7 bases, and 20 bases separated the two germline ends. Germline V CDR1 and CDR2: SGHRS, YFSETQ. This CDR3 contains 15 residues. CDR3 coding DNA: TGCGCCAGCCGAAAAGAGGGTTCCCGGGGTGAAAAACTGTTTTTT. Protein sequence: CASRKEGSRGEKLFF. Complete variable domain (other parts from reference TRBV5-1 and TRBJ1-4): KAGVTQTPRYLIKTRGQQVTLSCSPISGHRSVSWYQQTPGQGLQFLFEYFSETQRNKGNFPGRFSGRQFSNSRSEMNVSTLELGDSALYLCASRKEGSRGEKLFFGSGTQLSVL.